The 7 T cell receptor beta chains given below trace back to one sample, sequenced in a study of blood T cell repertoires in COVID-19. The assay was immunoSEQ multiplex PCR, and TCRdb's table has in-frame clones only and misses some. This sample has some 240,000 clones, with about 90% found just once. The sample taken for sequencing was peripheral blood. These receptors were obtained from a man aged 55 to 70 with COVID-19, enrolled during active disease.

The table lists this clone with a count of one. This chain joins TRBV18 and TRBJ1-6; D ambiguous. This CDR3 is built from 16 residues. Per the germline V gene, CDR1 is KGHSH and CDR2 is LQKENI. With 0 bases removed from V and 4 bases from J, the gap between germline ends came to 10 bases. CDR3 amino acids: CASSPPGRRYNSPLHF. The CDR3 bases are TGTGCCAGCTCACCACCGGGCAGAAGATATAATTCACCCCTCCACTTT.

The chain recombines TRBV6-1 with TRBJ1-2; tentatively, D is TRBD1 (6 bases). CDR3 length equals 14 residues. V lost 2 bases, J lost 3 bases, and 10 bases lay in between. Germline loops: CDR1 MNHNS, CDR2 SASEGT. CDR3 nucleotides: TGTGCCAGCAGTGAAACAGGGTTGGACTATGGCTACACCTTC. It translates to CASSETGLDYGYTF.

This chain links TRBV7-9 with TRBJ2-7, with TRBD1 identical over 7 bases. The CDR3 is 12 residues long. The J segment lost 5 bases and the V segment lost 5 bases, leaving 3 bases of the junction unmatched. Germline values: CDR1 SEHNR, CDR2 FQNEAQ (reference sequence). DNA for the CDR3: TGTGCCAGCAGCCCCAGGGGGAACGAGCAGTACTTC. Amino acids: CASSPRGNEQYF.

The chain's CDR3 is CASSLARPGSPKNIQYF. DNA of the CDR3: TGTGCCAGCAGCTTGGCCCGGCCGGGTAGCCCCAAAAACATTCAGTACTTC. The chain couples TRBV7-6 to TRBJ2-4; D remains ambiguous. This CDR3 is built from 17 residues. V was pared by 3 bases and J by 2 bases, with 17 bases between. Germline assignment: CDR1 SGHVS and CDR2 FNYEAQ.

The rearrangement joins TRBV30 to TRBJ1-6, with D possibly matching TRBD1 (6 bases). The germline V and J ends were trimmed by 1 base and 7 bases, with 11 bases remaining between them. From germline, CDR1 is GTSNPN and CDR2 SVGIG (reference sequence). The CDR3 runs to 14 residues. The CDR3 reads CAWSGLQGNSPLHF. CDR3 bases: TGTGCCTGGAGTGGTTTACAGGGAAATTCACCCCTCCACTTT.

V gene TRBV28 combines with J gene TRBJ1-1, with D perhaps matching TRBD1 (6 bases). Trimming removed 5 bases from V and 4 bases from J, with 20 bases in between. The CDR3 is 16 residues long. Germline V gene lookup returns CDR1 MDHEN and CDR2 SYDVKM. The DNA of the CDR3 is TGTGCCAGCAGTCGGGACACGGCAGGGTCGGTCACTGAAGCTTTCTTT. This codes for CASSRDTAGSVTEAFF.

The chain couples TRBV2 to TRBJ1-6; the D gene is possibly TRBD1 (5 bases). The CDR3 loop spans 14 amino acids. V lost 4 bases, J lost 5 bases, and 9 bases lay in between. The germline gives CDR1 SNHLY, CDR2 FYNNEI. In nucleotides, the CDR3 is TGTGCCAGCAGTGTGGGGCTCGATAATTCACCCCTCCACTTT. It specifies CASSVGLDNSPLHF.